What follows describes a single T cell receptor beta chain. The sample is drawn from a study of blood T cell repertoires in COVID-19. TCRdb keeps only in-frame clones here, not all; method: immunoSEQ multiplex PCR. The sample lists tens of thousands of clones, more than 85% occurring once. In germline, CDR1 is SGHRS, CDR2 YFSETQ. V lost 0 bases, J lost 3 bases, and 10 bases lay in between. The CDR3 covers 15 residues. The chain uses TRBV5-1 and TRBJ1-5; D is undetermined. The sample was peripheral blood. This TCR came from a human donor with active COVID-19. The donor label of this sample is uncertain. CDR3 in amino acids: CASSLVSGDNQPQHF. In nucleotides, the CDR3 is TGCGCCAGCAGCTTGGTTTCCGGGGACAATCAGCCCCAGCATTTT.